This T cell receptor beta chain stems from a study of patients and donors after allogeneic stem cell transplantation. This clonotype was detected a few times. Germline CDR1 reads DFQATT; CDR2 reads SNEGSKA (reference sequence). V trimming: 1 base; J trimming: 4 bases; junction bases outside the gene matches: 14. The CDR3 runs 17 residues. Using its own MiXCR run on the RT-PCR reads, TCRdb lists one record per CDR3 protein. The profile shows roughly 940,000 distinct CDR3 sequences, 15% to 20% of them singletons. Sequenced: blood, either unsorted or a sorted T cell fraction (not recorded which). This TCR was sampled from a human donor who was either an allogeneic HSCT recipient or a stem cell or donor lymphocyte infusion donor (not recorded which). It is not recorded whose cells these are; they may come from a transplant donor. The J gene is TRBJ2-7, the V gene TRBV20-1, with TRBD2 identical over 9 bases. The CDR3, as DNA: TGCAGTGCTAGAGGAGGGAAAGTAGCGGGAGATCCTTACGAGCAGTACTTC. It specifies CSARGGKVAGDPYEQYF.